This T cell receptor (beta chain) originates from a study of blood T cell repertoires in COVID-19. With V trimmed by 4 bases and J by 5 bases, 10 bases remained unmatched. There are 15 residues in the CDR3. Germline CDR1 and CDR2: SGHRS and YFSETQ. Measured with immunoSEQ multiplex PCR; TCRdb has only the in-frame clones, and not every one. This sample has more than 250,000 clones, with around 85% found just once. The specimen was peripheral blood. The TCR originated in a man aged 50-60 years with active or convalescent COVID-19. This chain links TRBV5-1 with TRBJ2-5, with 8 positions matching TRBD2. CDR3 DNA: TGCGCCAGCAGCCCTATTGCGGGGGGCTGGGAGACCCAGTACTTC. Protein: CASSPIAGGWETQYF. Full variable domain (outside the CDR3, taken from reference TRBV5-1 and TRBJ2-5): KAGVTQTPRYLIKTRGQQVTLSCSPISGHRSVSWYQQTPGQGLQFLFEYFSETQRNKGNFPGRFSGRQFSNSRSEMNVSTLELGDSALYLCASSPIAGGWETQYFGPGTRLLVL.